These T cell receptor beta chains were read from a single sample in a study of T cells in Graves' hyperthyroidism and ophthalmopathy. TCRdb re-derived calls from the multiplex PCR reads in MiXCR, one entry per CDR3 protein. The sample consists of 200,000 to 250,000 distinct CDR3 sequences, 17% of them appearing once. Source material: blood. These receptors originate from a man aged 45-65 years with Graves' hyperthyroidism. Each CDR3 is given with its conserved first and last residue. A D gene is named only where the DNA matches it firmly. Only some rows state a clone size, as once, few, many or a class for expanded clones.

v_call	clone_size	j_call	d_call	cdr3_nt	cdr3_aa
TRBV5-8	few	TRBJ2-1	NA	TGTGCCAGCAGCTTTTATGCCAGGGGTACTGAGCAGTTCTTC	CASSFYARGTEQFF
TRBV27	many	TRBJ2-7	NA	TGTGCCAGCAGGGGAGTAAGCTCCTACGAGCAGTACTTC	CASRGVSSYEQYF
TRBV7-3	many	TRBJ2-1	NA	TGTGCCAGCAGCCCGAAAGGTGAGGCCCCCTACAATGAGCAGTTCTTC	CASSPKGEAPYNEQFF
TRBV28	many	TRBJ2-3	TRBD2	TGTGCCAGCAGTTCCCTAGCGGGAGAGGTGACAGATACGCAGTATTTT	CASSSLAGEVTDTQYF
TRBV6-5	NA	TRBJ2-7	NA	TGTGCCAGCAGTTACTCTCCCCACGAGCAGTACTTC	CASSYSPHEQYF
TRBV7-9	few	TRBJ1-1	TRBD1	TGTGCCAGCAGCTTCGGACAGGGTGCGAACACTGAAGCTTTCTTT	CASSFGQGANTEAFF
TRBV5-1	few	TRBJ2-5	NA	TGCGCCAGCACCCCTACCTCCCCCCGGGAGACCCAGTACTTC	CASTPTSPRETQYF
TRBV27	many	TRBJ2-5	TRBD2	TGTGCCAGCAGTTTACTGCGGGAGACAGTGAAGACCCAGTACTTC	CASSLLRETVKTQYF
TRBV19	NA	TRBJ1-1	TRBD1	TGTGCCAGTAAGGGCAGGGGGCGGAACACTGAAGCTTTCTTT	CASKGRGRNTEAFF
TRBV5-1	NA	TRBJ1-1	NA	TGCGCCAGCAGCTTGGAATATTTGGGGAAGACTGAAGCTTTCTTT	CASSLEYLGKTEAFF
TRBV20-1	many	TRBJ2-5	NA	TGCAGTGCTAGAGACCCGTATTTTGAGACCCAGTACTTC	CSARDPYFETQYF
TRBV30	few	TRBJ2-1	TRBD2	TGTGCCTGGAGGAAGGGGCGGGAGTACAATGAGCAGTTCTTC	CAWRKGREYNEQFF
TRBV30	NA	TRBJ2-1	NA	TGTGCCTGGAGTGCGGGATTCGACAATGAGCAGTTCTTC	CAWSAGFDNEQFF
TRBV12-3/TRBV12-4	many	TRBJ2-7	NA	TGTGCCAGCAGGAAATACAGGGACTCCTACGAGCAGTACTTC	CASRKYRDSYEQYF
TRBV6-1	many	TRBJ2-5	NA	TGTGCCAGCAGCCTTACAGGGAAAGAGACCCAGTACTTC	CASSLTGKETQYF
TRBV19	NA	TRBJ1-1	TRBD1	TGTGCCAGTAGTACAGGGCCGGGACAGGGGAACACTGAAGCTTTCTTT	CASSTGPGQGNTEAFF